This T cell receptor (beta chain) was retrieved from a study of lymphopenia after photon versus proton radiotherapy. Sequencing was performed with immunoSEQ multiplex PCR; in TCRdb, only in-frame clones are kept and a portion is missing. The sample includes 25,000 to 35,000 clones, 75% to 90% of them seen just once. This clone has a single count. The antigen is undetermined. Study-wide results and limits: After the lymphocyte nadir, photon-treated repertoires showed oligoclonal expansion, especially of CD8+ Temra cells. Relative stability marked proton patients; photon patients lost diversity and naive cells. In patients who died, overall survival fell as post-nadir TCR diversity dropped more. Better survival with proton therapy was suggested as possible, not demonstrated.

Germline V gene lookup returns CDR1 MDHEN and CDR2 SYDVKM. Trimming shortened V by 5 bases and J by 4 bases, and 21 bases separated the two germline ends. This CDR3 contains 16 residues. The chain carries TRBV28 and TRBJ2-7; TRBD2 is a possible D gene (6 bases). The sequence derives from a woman between 50 and 59 years old with pancreatic cancer. The sample was peripheral blood, taken from a patient treated with photon-based radiotherapy. CDR3 sequence reads: CASSPDSGRRGYEQYF. DNA for the CDR3: TGTGCCAGCAGTCCCGACTCTGGGAGGAGGGGTTACGAGCAGTACTTC. Complete variable domain (other parts from reference TRBV28 and TRBJ2-7): DVKVTQSSRYLVKRTGEKVFLECVQDMDHENMFWYRQDPGLGLRLIYFSYDVKMKEKGDIPEGYSVSREKKERFSLILESASTNQTSMYLCASSPDSGRRGYEQYFGPGTRLTVT.